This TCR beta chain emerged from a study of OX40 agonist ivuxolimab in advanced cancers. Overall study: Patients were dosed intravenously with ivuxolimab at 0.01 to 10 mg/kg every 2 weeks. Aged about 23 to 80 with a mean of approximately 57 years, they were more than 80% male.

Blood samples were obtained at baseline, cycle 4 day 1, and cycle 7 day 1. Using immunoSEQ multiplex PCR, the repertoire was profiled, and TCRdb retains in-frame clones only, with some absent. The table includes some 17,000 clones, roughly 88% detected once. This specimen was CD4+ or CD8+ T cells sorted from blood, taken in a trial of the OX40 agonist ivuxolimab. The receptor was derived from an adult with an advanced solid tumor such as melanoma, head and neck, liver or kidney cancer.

CDR3 residues: CASSIEGTGRVAYEQYF. The CDR3 DNA sequence: TGTGCCAGTAGTATAGAGGGAACAGGGAGGGTTGCCTACGAGCAGTACTTC. The chain has TRBV19 and TRBJ2-7; tentative D call: TRBD2 (7 bases). V shed 0 bases and J shed 2 bases, with 17 bases lying between them. Germline V gene lookup returns CDR1 LNHDA and CDR2 SQIVND (reference sequence). The CDR3 runs 17 residues.